This entry lists 17 T cell receptor beta chains sequenced from one sample in a study of Ad26.COV2.S vaccination and SARS-CoV-2 variants. Produced via immunoSEQ multiplex PCR; TCRdb's table is partial and in-frame only. Here the sample spans about 420,000 clones, 88% being singletons. The treatment: around 19 received Ad26.COV2.S at low or high dose, single or two shots; several received placebo; per-sample allocation not given. On day 63 after the first injection, vaccine and placebo recipients gave samples. The sequencing here drew on peripheral blood, taken in a trial of Ad26.COV2.S vaccine versus placebo. These receptors originate from a person aged 18 to 65 who received the Ad26.COV2.S COVID-19 vaccine or a placebo.

This chain uses TRBV28 with TRBJ2-2; D is possibly TRBD1 (5 bases). There are 15 residues in the CDR3. Germline V gene data show CDR1 as MDHEN and CDR2 as SYDVKM. Trimming removed 3 bases at V and 3 bases at J, with 11 bases between. The CDR3 DNA sequence: TGTGCCAGCAGTTTTGGGCGCAGGGACACCGGGGAGCTGTTTTTT. Amino acid sequence: CASSFGRRDTGELFF.

The chain recombines TRBV6-2 or TRBV6-3 with TRBJ1-6; D possibly corresponds to TRBD1 (5 bases). Germline loops: CDR1 MNHEY, CDR2 SVGEGT. V shed 6 bases and J shed 9 bases, with 21 bases lying between them. This CDR3 has 16 amino acids. The CDR3 nucleotides are TGTGCCAGCAGCCCCCTGGAGGGGCTTGTGAGTTCACCCCTCCACTTT. This gives the protein CASSPLEGLVSSPLHF.

This chain uses TRBV11-2 with TRBJ2-1; the D is unclear. Germline values: CDR1 SGHAT, CDR2 FQNNGV. V shed 3 bases and J shed 9 bases, with 9 bases lying between them. The CDR3 sequence is 12 residues long. The CDR3 DNA reads as TGTGCCAGCAGCTTTCAGGACCGTGAGCAGTTCTTC. Translating gives CASSFQDREQFF.

The CDR3 nucleotides are TGCAGTGCTAGTCGGGGGCACCCCTCGAACACCGGGGAGCTGTTTTTT. It specifies CSASRGHPSNTGELFF. This chain links TRBV20-1 with TRBJ2-2; possibly TRBD1 or TRBD2 for D (6 bases each). The V end was cut by 3 bases, the J end by 0 bases, with 14 bases between. Germline V gene data show CDR1 as DFQATT and CDR2 as SNEGSKA (reference sequence). The CDR3 sequence is 16 residues long.

The chain links TRBV5-1 to TRBJ1-3, with 10 bases lining up with TRBD1. The J segment lost 3 bases and the V segment lost 0 bases, leaving 6 bases of the junction unmatched. In germline, CDR1 is SGHRS, CDR2 YFSETQ. This CDR3 has 17 amino acids. The CDR3 coding sequence is TGCGCCAGCAGCTTGGGGCCCGACAGGGGGCTTGGAAACACCATATATTTT. Its protein product is CASSLGPDRGLGNTIYF. Combining the CDR3 with reference TRBV5-1 and TRBJ1-3 gives the whole variable domain KAGVTQTPRYLIKTRGQQVTLSCSPISGHRSVSWYQQTPGQGLQFLFEYFSETQRNKGNFPGRFSGRQFSNSRSEMNVSTLELGDSALYLCASSLGPDRGLGNTIYFGEGSWLTVV.

This chain joins TRBV7-3 and TRBJ2-1; D call uncertain. This CDR3 region has 14 residues. With 1 base removed from V and 9 bases from J, the gap between germline ends came to 13 bases. Germline-derived CDR1 and CDR2 are SGHTA and FQGTGA. The CDR3 coding sequence is TGTGCCAGCAGCTTAAGATACCCGGGCGGTGAGCAGTTCTTC. This gives the protein CASSLRYPGGEQFF. Full variable domain (rest looked up from reference TRBV7-3 and TRBJ2-1): GAGVSQTPSNKVTEKGKYVELRCDPISGHTALYWYRQSLGQGPEFLIYFQGTGAADDSGLPNDRFFAVRPEGSVSTLKIQRTERGDSAVYLCASSLRYPGGEQFFGPGTRLTVL.

The chain combines TRBV4-1 with TRBJ1-1; TRBD1 matches at 9 bases. CDR1 and CDR2 (germline): MGHRA, YSYEKL. There are 18 residues in the CDR3. Trimming removed 4 bases from V and 3 bases from J; junction bases left unmatched: 15. This chain's CDR3 is CASSRGYTTGGPYTEAFF. CDR3 DNA: TGCGCCAGCAGCCGAGGTTACACGACAGGGGGTCCGTACACTGAAGCTTTCTTT.

The CDR3 protein is CASSLARGADTQYF. The CDR3 nucleotides are TGTGCCAGCAGCTTAGCGAGGGGGGCTGATACGCAGTATTTT. The V and J genes are TRBV7-2 and TRBJ2-3, with D perhaps assigned TRBD1 or TRBD2 (6 bases each). Per the germline V gene, CDR1 is SGHTA and CDR2 is FQGNSA. This CDR3 region has 14 residues. Trimming removed 0 bases at V and 6 bases at J, with 10 bases between.

CDR3 nucleotides: TGTGCCAGCAGAGACAGTTCTCACTATGGCTACACCTTC. This sequence encodes CASRDSSHYGYTF. The rearrangement joins TRBV6-5 to TRBJ1-2; tentatively, D is TRBD1 (5 bases). This CDR3 spans 13 amino acids. CDR1 and CDR2 (germline): MNHEY, SVGAGI. Trimming stripped 6 bases from V and 3 bases from J, with 11 bases between.

The chain couples TRBV2 to TRBJ2-7; 10 bases line up with TRBD1. The CDR3 sequence is 15 residues long. Germline V CDR1 and CDR2: SNHLY, FYNNEI. V gave up 5 bases and J gave up 0 bases; unmatched junction bases: 4. CDR3: CASSTGQGSSYEQYF. In nucleotides, the CDR3 is TGTGCCAGCAGTACGGGACAGGGGAGCTCCTACGAGCAGTACTTC. The full variable domain, completed using reference TRBV2 and TRBJ2-7, is EPEVTQTPSHQVTQMGQEVILRCVPISNHLYFYWYRQILGQKVEFLVSFYNNEISEKSEIFDDQFSVERPDGSNFTLKIRSTKLEDSAMYFCASSTGQGSSYEQYFGPGTRLTVT.

V usage is TRBV28 and J usage is TRBJ1-6; 9 bases match TRBD1. The CDR3 has 15 amino acids. Germline CDR1 and CDR2: MDHEN and SYDVKM. Losses at the gene ends were 4 bases for V and 9 bases for J; bases not matched to a gene: 7. Here the CDR3 reads CASSSDRGLRSPLHF. The CDR3 nucleotides read TGTGCCAGCAGTTCGGACAGGGGTTTGCGTTCACCCCTCCACTTT. Supplemented by reference TRBV28 and TRBJ1-6, the full variable domain reads DVKVTQSSRYLVKRTGEKVFLECVQDMDHENMFWYRQDPGLGLRLIYFSYDVKMKEKGDIPEGYSVSREKKERFSLILESASTNQTSMYLCASSSDRGLRSPLHFGNGTRLTVT.

V and J are TRBV24-1 and TRBJ2-1; D not certain. The CDR3 consists of 14 residues. V was clipped by 0 bases and J by 4 bases, with 6 bases between them. CDR1 and CDR2 from the germline V gene are KGHDR and SFDVKD. CDR3 loop: CATSDLSQYNEQFF. In DNA, the CDR3 is TGTGCCACCAGTGATTTGTCACAGTACAATGAGCAGTTCTTC.

This chain uses TRBV7-2 with TRBJ2-2; 8 nucleotides line up with TRBD1. The trim removed 5 bases at V and 4 bases at J, leaving 9 bases unmatched. The CDR3 has 16 residues. Germline CDR1 SGHTA, CDR2 FQGNSA. This CDR3 is CASSPDRVTGTGELFF. CDR3 nucleotides: TGTGCCAGCAGCCCGGACAGGGTGACGGGCACCGGGGAGCTGTTTTTT.

The chain recombines TRBV4-3 with TRBJ1-3, with no clear D. Trimming removed 3 bases from V and 3 bases from J, with 12 bases in between. The germline gives CDR1 LGHNA, CDR2 YSLEER. This CDR3 comprises 15 residues. CDR3 residues: CASSQDLSFGNTIYF. The CDR3 nucleotides read TGCGCCAGCAGCCAGGATCTGTCATTTGGAAACACCATATATTTT.

J is TRBJ2-1 and V is TRBV19, with 8 bases matching TRBD1. Looked up from germline, CDR1 is LNHDA and CDR2 is SQIVND (reference sequence). CDR3 size: 14 residues. V gave up 1 base and J gave up 9 bases; unmatched junction bases: 5. The DNA for the CDR3 is TGTGCCAGTAGTATAGGTCAGGGGGCAGGTGAGCAGTTCTTC. Translating it yields CASSIGQGAGEQFF.

The rearrangement links TRBV14 to TRBJ2-7, with TRBD1 identical over 10 bases. CDR1 is SGHDN and CDR2 is FVKESK in the germline V gene. V lost 0 bases and J lost 4; bases outside the gene matches: 6. CDR3 length: 16 amino acids. Written as DNA, the CDR3 is TGTGCCAGCAGCCAAGATCGGGACAGGGGAATGTACGAGCAGTACTTC. It translates to CASSQDRDRGMYEQYF.

The rearrangement links TRBV5-6 to TRBJ2-1; 7 positions match TRBD2. CDR1 SGHDT and CDR2 YYEEEE come from the germline V gene. Germline trimming cut 4 bases from V and 0 bases from J; bases unmatched to any gene: 10. The length of the CDR3 is 17 residues. In DNA form, the CDR3 reads TGTGCCAGCAGCGAGGCGGGGGATCCTAGCTCCTACAATGAGCAGTTCTTC. This sequence encodes CASSEAGDPSSYNEQFF.